A single sample gave rise to the 17 T cell receptor beta chains below, sequenced in a study of control samples from healthy donors and cancer patients. The table came from immunoSEQ multiplex PCR; TCRdb's copy has only in-frame clones and leaves some out. The data show fewer than 45,000 clones, with approximately 90% seen just once and roughly 23% held by the top ten. Input material: PBMCs. These receptors all come from a woman aged 40 to 49 with head and neck cancer.

The V gene is TRBV10-2, the J gene TRBJ2-1, with TRBD2 identical over 7 bases. Germline loops: CDR1 WSHSY, CDR2 SAAADI. The trim removed 7 bases at V and 5 bases at J, leaving 8 bases unmatched. The CDR3 length is 14 residues. This CDR3 reads CASKWGEGNNEQFF. The CDR3 DNA sequence: TGCGCCAGCAAGTGGGGGGAGGGCAACAATGAGCAGTTCTTC.

V gene TRBV15 combines with J gene TRBJ2-7; a weak D match, TRBD1 (8 bases). V gave up 2 bases and J gave up 5 bases, with 16 bases separating them. The CDR3 consists of 15 residues. The germline gives CDR1 LNHNV, CDR2 YYDKDF (reference sequence). In DNA, the CDR3 is TGTGCCACCAGCAGACAACAGGGGGGGATGGACGAGCAGTACTTC. It encodes CATSRQQGGMDEQYF.

The chain carries TRBV7-2 and TRBJ2-7; TRBD2 agrees at 9 bases. Germline CDR1 SGHTA, CDR2 FQGNSA. The CDR3 is 17 residues long. V trimming: 5 bases; J trimming: 2 bases; junction bases outside the gene matches: 13. In DNA, the CDR3 is TGTGCCAGCAGCCCGGGTCATGCGGGGGGGCTTGCCTACGAGCAGTACTTC. This gives the protein CASSPGHAGGLAYEQYF.

This clone was recorded once. V gene TRBV18 combines with J gene TRBJ2-1; 9 nucleotides match TRBD2. The CDR3 has 15 residues. V dropped 7 bases and J dropped 4; count of bases not matched to a gene: 8. Germline V gene data show CDR1 as KGHSH and CDR2 as LQKENI. The CDR3 bases are TGTGCCAGCTTTCCCCGCGGGAGGGAGTACAATGAGCAGTTCTTC. This translates into CASFPRGREYNEQFF.

The J gene is TRBJ1-2, the V gene TRBV3-1 (or the pseudogene TRBV3-2), with TRBD1 identical over 8 bases. The germline V gene encodes CDR1 LGHDT and CDR2 YNNKEL (reference sequence). The CDR3 spans 12 residues. Germline trimming cut 4 bases from V and 8 bases from J; bases unmatched to any gene: 3. Written as DNA, the CDR3 is TGTGCCAGCAGCCCAGGGGGCAGGGGCTACACCTTC. It is translated as CASSPGGRGYTF.

The chain has TRBV27 and TRBJ1-1; a weak D match, TRBD1 (6 bases). The CDR3 covers 13 residues. V lost 3 bases and J lost 10, with 15 bases in between. Germline V gene sequence: CDR1 MNHEY, CDR2 SMNVEV (reference sequence). The CDR3 spells CASSLNTGRAAFF. The CDR3, as DNA: TGTGCCAGCAGTTTGAATACAGGGCGCGCAGCTTTCTTT.

The rearrangement links TRBV9 to TRBJ2-3, with TRBD2 as a possible D gene (6 bases). This CDR3 has 15 amino acids. Germline values: CDR1 SGDLS, CDR2 YYNGEE. Trimming cost V 6 bases and J 0 bases, with 14 bases left between them. CDR3: CASNKWGESTDTQYF. The CDR3, as DNA: TGTGCCAGCAACAAGTGGGGGGAAAGCACAGATACGCAGTATTTT.

V and J are TRBV25-1 and TRBJ2-3; 8 bases map to TRBD1. Trimming cost V 5 bases and J 3 bases; bases outside gene matches: 10. Germline V gene data show CDR1 as MGHDK and CDR2 as SYGVNS. The CDR3 contains 16 residues. In DNA, the CDR3 is TGTGCCAGCAGTTCCAGGACAGGGCATCAAACAGATACGCAGTATTTT. Residues: CASSSRTGHQTDTQYF. The full variable domain, its missing parts supplied by reference TRBV25-1 and TRBJ2-3, is EADIYQTPRYLVIGTGKKITLECSQTMGHDKMYWYQQDPGMELHLIHYSYGVNSTEKGDLSSESTVSRIRTEHFPLTLESARPSHTSQYLCASSSRTGHQTDTQYFGPGTRLTVL.

The chain employs TRBV5-1 and TRBJ2-7; 13 bases fit TRBD2. The CDR3 extends over 14 amino acids. The trim removed 10 bases at V and 3 bases at J, leaving 7 bases unmatched. Per germline, CDR1 SGHRS and CDR2 YFSETQ. The DNA for the CDR3 is TGCGCCGGAACCGGGACTAGCGGGGACTACGAGCAGTACTTC. Its translation is CAGTGTSGDYEQYF.

In nucleotides, the CDR3 is TGTGCCAGCAGCTTAATCACGGGAACCGAGCAGTACTTC. It specifies CASSLITGTEQYF. The J gene is TRBJ2-7, the V gene TRBV7-3; maybe TRBD2 (5 bases). In germline, CDR1 is SGHTA, CDR2 FQGTGA. The CDR3 consists of 13 residues. V shed 1 base and J shed 6 bases, with 10 bases lying between them.

The genes are TRBV14 and TRBJ1-1; D is ambiguous. V dropped 4 bases and J dropped 1 base, with 10 bases sitting between them. The CDR3 has 14 residues. Germline-derived CDR1 and CDR2 are SGHDN and FVKESK. The CDR3 DNA sequence: TGTGCCAGCAGCCCACAGCTGGGGAACACTGAAGCTTTCTTT. Protein product: CASSPQLGNTEAFF.

This clone has a handful of counts. The chain joins TRBV10-3 to TRBJ1-6; D is ambiguous. The CDR3 is 14 amino acids. V dropped 8 bases and J dropped 5 bases, with 13 bases sitting between them. Germline CDR1 is ENHRY and CDR2 is SYGVKD. DNA for the CDR3: TGTGCCATCGGCGACGTCCGCGATAATTCACCCCTCCACTTT. Protein: CAIGDVRDNSPLHF.

V is TRBV19 and J is TRBJ2-2; maybe TRBD1 (6 bases). The germline CDR1 and CDR2 sequences are LNHDA and SQIVND (reference sequence). CDR3 length equals 14 residues. The V end was cut by 2 bases, the J end by 5 bases, with 9 bases between. The CDR3 region is CASSIQGPTGELFF. CDR3 DNA sequence: TGTGCCAGTAGTATACAGGGGCCGACCGGGGAGCTGTTTTTT.

The rearrangement links TRBV5-4 to TRBJ2-2; TRBD2 might be the D (6 bases). Germline lookup yields CDR1 SGHNT and CDR2 YYREEE (reference sequence). V was clipped by 3 bases and J by 8 bases, with 8 bases between them. The CDR3 contains 12 residues. The CDR3 DNA follows: TGTGCCAGCAGCTCCGGGAGTGGGGAGCTGTTTTTT. This sequence encodes CASSSGSGELFF. Together with reference TRBV5-4 and TRBJ2-2, the CDR3 gives the full variable domain: ETGVTQSPTHLIKTRGQQVTLRCSSQSGHNTVSWYQQALGQGPQFIFQYYREEENGRGNFPPRFSGLQFPNYSSELNVNALELDDSALYLCASSSGSGELFFGEGSRLTVL.

This chain joins TRBV6-5 and TRBJ1-2; tentative D call: TRBD1 (5 bases). Germline lookup yields CDR1 MNHEY and CDR2 SVGAGI. Trimming removed 0 bases from V and 5 bases from J, with 10 bases in between. The CDR3 covers 14 residues. This CDR3 is CASSYSRREYGYTF. The CDR3 DNA follows: TGTGCCAGCAGTTACTCCCGCAGGGAGTATGGCTACACCTTC.

The rearrangement links TRBV27 to TRBJ1-5; a weak D match, TRBD1 (6 bases). CDR3 length equals 13 residues. Trimming shortened V by 5 bases and J by 5 bases, and 10 bases separated the two germline ends. Germline V gives CDR1 MNHEY, CDR2 SMNVEV (reference sequence). The CDR3, as DNA: TGTGCCAGCAGTGGCGGGGGCGATCAGCCCCAGCATTTT. Translated, it gives CASSGGGDQPQHF.

V usage is TRBV19 and J usage is TRBJ1-1; D not resolved. Trimming stripped 3 bases from V and 0 bases from J, with 8 bases between. Germline-derived CDR1 and CDR2 are LNHDA and SQIVND (reference sequence). CDR3 length: 14 amino acids. In nucleotides, the CDR3 is TGTGCCAGTAGTATCGGCCGGTTGAACACTGAAGCTTTCTTT. It specifies CASSIGRLNTEAFF.